The 2 T cell receptor beta chains reported below all come from one sample, sequenced in a study of OX40 agonist ivuxolimab in advanced cancers. The library was prepared using the immunoSEQ multiplex PCR assay. This immuneACCESS table, as held by TCRdb, lists in-frame sequences with V and J called but not all clones. Of the missing ones, under half trace to an unresolved V gene in checked studies; the others have no known cause. This sample gives more than 55,000 clones in total; roughly nine tenths of them show up just once. The ten biggest clones cover less than 0.8% of the sample. The sample in question was CD4+ or CD8+ T cells sorted from blood, obtained in a trial of the OX40 agonist ivuxolimab. The receptors were gathered from an adult with an advanced solid tumor such as melanoma, head and neck, liver or kidney cancer.

The chain couples TRBV5-5 to TRBJ1-5; maybe TRBD1 (5 bases). Deletions cut 0 bases from V and 7 bases from J, with 8 bases between. The CDR3 contains 13 residues. Per the germline V gene, CDR1 is SGHKS and CDR2 is YYEKEE (reference sequence). CDR3 in amino acids: CASSLGRDQPQHF. The CDR3 DNA is TGTGCCAGCAGCTTGGGGAGGGACCAGCCCCAGCATTTT.

The sample holds one count of this clone. The gene calls are TRBV29-1 and TRBJ2-7; 7 bases are shared with TRBD1. V lost 6 bases to trimming and J lost 4 bases; unmatched junction nucleotides: 6. This CDR3 has 12 amino acids. Looked up from germline, CDR1 is SQVTM and CDR2 is ANQGSEA. CDR3 sequence reads: CSVRDSAYEQYF. The CDR3 region has the DNA TGCAGCGTGAGGGACAGCGCTTACGAGCAGTACTTC.